Listed below are T cell receptor beta chains from one sample, sequenced in a study of siplizumab effects on memory and regulatory T cells. This table comes from immunoSEQ multiplex PCR, and its TCRdb copy is limited to in-frame clones, with some not included. The table includes some 100,000 clones, about 91% detected once. The specimen was Tregs sorted from blood. The receptors were gathered from a human donor in good health. Both conserved end residues are part of each CDR3. Each record gives: clone size, D gene, V gene, J gene, CDR3 protein, CDR3 DNA. A D gene is named only where the DNA matches it firmly. A clone size is listed for some rows: how often the clone was seen (once, few, many), or a class if it is expanded.

-	-	TRBV2	TRBJ2-5	CASGGRQALGETQYF	TGTGCCAGCGGGGGTAGACAGGCTCTAGGGGAGACCCAGTACTTC
-	-	TRBV5-1	TRBJ2-3	CASSLNGQRTDTQYF	TGCGCCAGCAGCTTGAACGGGCAGCGCACAGATACGCAGTATTTT
-	-	TRBV2	TRBJ1-4	CASSLYEKLFF	TGTGCCAGCAGTCTTTATGAAAAACTGTTTTTT
-	-	TRBV6-1	TRBJ2-5	CASREETQYF	TGTGCCAGCAGGGAAGAGACCCAGTACTTC
-	-	TRBV18	TRBJ2-7	CASSPPASYEQYF	TGTGCCAGCTCACCACCCGCCTCCTACGAGCAGTACTTC
-	-	TRBV19	TRBJ1-5	CASSRTSGKLRNQPQHF	TGTGCCAGTAGTCGGACGTCCGGAAAGCTGCGCAATCAGCCCCAGCATTTT
-	TRBD2	TRBV18	TRBJ2-1	CASSPLGGGRAYNEQFF	TGTGCCAGCTCACCACTGGGGGGCGGGAGGGCCTACAATGAGCAGTTCTTC
-	-	TRBV6-1	TRBJ1-4	CAIGGRGNEKLFF	TGTGCTATAGGGGGACGCGGGAATGAAAAACTGTTTTTT
once	-	TRBV19	TRBJ1-1	CASVRGVNTEAFF	TGTGCCAGTGTCAGAGGGGTCAACACTGAAGCTTTCTTT
few	-	TRBV28	TRBJ1-4	CASRPTVEKLFF	TGTGCCAGCAGGCCGACGGTGGAAAAACTGTTTTTT
-	TRBD1	TRBV10-1	TRBJ1-1	CASSPGTAWNTEAFF	TGCGCCAGCAGCCCAGGGACAGCTTGGAACACTGAAGCTTTCTTT
-	-	TRBV5-1	TRBJ1-1	CASSLSLARISTEAFF	TGCGCCAGCAGCTTGTCTCTCGCAAGGATCTCCACTGAAGCTTTCTTT
-	TRBD2	TRBV10-3	TRBJ2-1	CAISETSGAYNEQFF	TGTGCCATCAGTGAGACTAGCGGGGCGTACAATGAGCAGTTCTTC
-	-	TRBV27	TRBJ1-1	CASSLSILAVNTEAFF	TGTGCCAGCAGTTTATCGATATTGGCGGTGAACACTGAAGCTTTCTTT
-	-	TRBV7-8	TRBJ2-7	CASSLQGTGSYEQYF	TGTGCCAGCAGCCTTCAGGGGACGGGCTCCTACGAGCAGTACTTC
-	-	TRBV11-2	TRBJ2-7	CASSLASGRNEQYF	TGTGCCAGCAGCTTAGCGTCTGGGAGGAACGAGCAGTACTTC
-	-	TRBV29-1	TRBJ2-3	CSVEEWGTSTDTQYF	TGCAGCGTTGAAGAGTGGGGGACTAGCACAGATACGCAGTATTTT
-	TRBD2	TRBV7-3	TRBJ2-7	CASSLTSSGYYEQYF	TGTGCCAGCAGCTTAACGTCTAGCGGTTACTACGAGCAGTACTTC
-	TRBD2	TRBV6-5	TRBJ2-1	CASSLAGPAADEQFF	TGTGCCAGCAGTCTAGCGGGACCCGCTGCGGATGAGCAGTTCTTC